This T cell receptor beta chain is drawn from a study of cytomegalovirus exposure and HLA in healthy donors. The study's findings and limits: By HLA locus, TCR association rates varied in a later analysis, with DRB1 showing the most and HLA-C the fewest. Researchers catalogued approximately 160 TCR beta chains as cytomegalovirus-associated.

With 60 Vbeta and 13 Jbeta primers, the PCR was carried out. The protocol was immunoSEQ multiplex PCR, while the TCRdb copy is restricted to in-frame clones and leaves out a portion. The sample includes about 140,000 clones, 75% of them seen just once. The CDR3 has 15 amino acids. Germline V lookup: CDR1 MGHDK, CDR2 SYGVNS. The V and J ends lost 1 base and 4 bases, in that order; junction bases with no gene match: 4. About this clone itself: What it recognizes is unknown.

The J gene is TRBJ1-5, the V gene TRBV25-1, with 7 positions matching TRBD1. This TCR was recovered from a man aged 40-55 years in good health and CMV-seronegative. The sequencing sample was made of PBMCs. The CDR3 here is CASSESAGGNQPQHF. CDR3 DNA sequence: TGTGCCAGCAGTGAATCAGCAGGGGGAAATCAGCCCCAGCATTTT.